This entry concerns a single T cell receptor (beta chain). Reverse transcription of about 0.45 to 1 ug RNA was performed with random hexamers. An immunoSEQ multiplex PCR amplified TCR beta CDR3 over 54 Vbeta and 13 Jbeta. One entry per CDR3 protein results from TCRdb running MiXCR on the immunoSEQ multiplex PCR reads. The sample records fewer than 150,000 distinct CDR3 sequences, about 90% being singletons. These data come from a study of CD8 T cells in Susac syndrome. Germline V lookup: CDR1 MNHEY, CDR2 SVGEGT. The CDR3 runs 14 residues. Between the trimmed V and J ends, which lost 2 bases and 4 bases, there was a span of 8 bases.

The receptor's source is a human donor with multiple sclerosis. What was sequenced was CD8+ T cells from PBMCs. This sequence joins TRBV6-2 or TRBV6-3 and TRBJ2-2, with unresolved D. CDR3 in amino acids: CASSYLSITGELFF. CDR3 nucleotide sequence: TGTGCCAGCAGTTACCTTTCTATCACCGGGGAGCTGTTTTTT.